Listed here are 18 T cell receptor beta chains from one sample, sequenced in a study of shared clonotypes between healthy human individuals. This table comes from immunoSEQ multiplex PCR, and its TCRdb copy is limited to in-frame clones, with some not included. The repertoire consists of some 1.5 million clones, with roughly 97% occurring once and the leading ten covering more than 0.9%. The sequenced sample consisted of naive CD4+ T cells sorted from blood. The subset: CD45RA+ positively selected. The receptors originated from a young man in good health.

This chain joins TRBV19 and TRBJ2-2; the D is unclear. CDR3 length: 14 amino acids. The germline gives CDR1 LNHDA, CDR2 SQIVND (reference sequence). V dropped 5 bases and J dropped 3 bases, with 10 bases sitting between them. CDR3 coding DNA: TGTGCCAGTAGTCTTCCTGGGGACACCGGGGAGCTGTTTTTT. This translates into CASSLPGDTGELFF.

This clone has a single count. This chain connects TRBV6-5 to TRBJ1-5; D is ambiguous. Germline CDR1 is MNHEY and CDR2 is SVGAGI. This CDR3 has 14 residues. With 6 bases removed from V and 4 bases from J, the gap between germline ends came to 13 bases. The CDR3 reads CASSRAGQNQPQHF. The CDR3 DNA reads as TGTGCCAGCAGCCGCGCCGGGCAGAATCAGCCCCAGCATTTT.

This chain links TRBV6-5 with TRBJ2-1, with D possibly matching TRBD2 (6 bases). Germline V gene data show CDR1 as MNHEY and CDR2 as SVGAGI. Trimming removed 6 bases from V and 5 bases from J, with 14 bases in between. There are 14 residues in the CDR3. CDR3 DNA sequence: TGTGCCAGCAGGAGGAGGGCCTTCAACAATGAGCAGTTCTTC. Its protein product is CASRRRAFNNEQFF.

This clone is a singleton in its sample. This CDR3 is CASSEVAGGPTEQFF. The CDR3 bases are TGCGCCAGCAGTGAAGTAGCGGGAGGGCCTACTGAGCAGTTCTTC. V gene TRBV10-1 combines with J gene TRBJ2-1, with 11 nucleotides matching TRBD2. Per the germline V gene, CDR1 is WNHNN and CDR2 is SYGVQD (reference sequence). The CDR3 consists of 15 residues. The trim removed 3 bases at V and 9 bases at J, leaving 7 bases unmatched.

The chain joins TRBV6-5 to TRBJ1-5, with D unresolved. This CDR3 contains 15 residues. Germline values: CDR1 MNHEY, CDR2 SVGAGI. V shed 0 bases and J shed 7 bases, with 13 bases lying between them. This CDR3 is CASSYSASVNQPQHF. CDR3 nucleotide sequence: TGTGCCAGCAGTTACTCGGCATCCGTAAACCAGCCCCAGCATTTT.

The chain has TRBV4-1 and TRBJ2-6; no definite D call. From germline, CDR1 is MGHRA and CDR2 YSYEKL. The CDR3 sequence is 15 residues long. Deletions cut 0 bases from V and 3 bases from J, with 6 bases between. The DNA for the CDR3 is TGCGCCAGCAGCCAAGAATTAGGTGGGGCCAACGTCCTGACTTTC. Translating gives CASSQELGGANVLTF.

This chain uses TRBV18 with TRBJ1-2; maybe TRBD1 (5 bases). The germline V and J ends were trimmed by 2 bases and 6 bases, with 13 bases remaining between them. There are 14 residues in the CDR3. From germline, CDR1 is KGHSH and CDR2 LQKENI. The CDR3 sequence is CASSPKQGAHGYTF. The CDR3 DNA reads TGTGCCAGCTCACCAAAGCAGGGAGCCCATGGCTACACCTTC.

This chain uses TRBV7-2 with TRBJ2-1, with D possibly TRBD1 on 5 matching bases. Trimming stripped 7 bases from V and 2 bases from J, with 18 bases between. Germline-derived CDR1 and CDR2 are SGHTA and FQGNSA. CDR3 length: 16 residues. The CDR3 region is CASNRQAGMPYNEQFF. CDR3 sequence (DNA): TGTGCCAGCAACCGACAAGCAGGGATGCCCTACAATGAGCAGTTCTTC.

The chain uses TRBV10-1 and TRBJ2-1; D remains unclear. The CDR3 loop spans 12 amino acids. Deletions cut 4 bases from V and 3 bases from J, with 4 bases between. The germline CDR1 and CDR2 sequences are WNHNN and SYGVQD (reference sequence). As DNA, the CDR3 is TGCGCCAGCAGTGCGAACTACAATGAGCAGTTCTTC. Translation: CASSANYNEQFF.

Notes on this clone: Within the sample, other DNA sequences also encode this same CDR3. The CDR3 protein is CASSLAPDTQYF. The CDR3 DNA sequence: TGTGCCAGCAGTTTAGCTCCAGATACGCAGTATTTT. The V call is TRBV28, the J call TRBJ2-3; D is unresolved. V was shortened by 2 bases and J by 4 bases, with 4 bases between the two germline ends. Germline V gives CDR1 MDHEN, CDR2 SYDVKM. The CDR3 consists of 12 residues.

This chain links TRBV7-3 with TRBJ2-7; possible D gene TRBD2, 6 bases. The germline gives CDR1 SGHTA, CDR2 FQGTGA. V lost 2 bases, J lost 3 bases, and 11 bases lay in between. The length of the CDR3 is 14 residues. The CDR3 region is CASSLGGNYYEQYF. CDR3 coding DNA: TGTGCCAGCAGCTTAGGCGGGAACTACTACGAGCAGTACTTC.

This clone was seen just once. The rearrangement links TRBV6-5 to TRBJ1-3; no definite D call. This CDR3 has 14 amino acids. Trimming cost V 4 bases and J 0 bases, with 7 bases left between them. Germline V lookup: CDR1 MNHEY, CDR2 SVGAGI. CDR3 in DNA: TGTGCCAGCAGTTCGCAAGGCTCTGGAAACACCATATATTTT. Protein sequence: CASSSQGSGNTIYF.

This chain joins TRBV10-3 and TRBJ2-2; D gene ambiguous. The CDR3 sequence is 13 residues long. Per germline, CDR1 ENHRY and CDR2 SYGVKD. The germline V and J ends were trimmed by 10 bases and 4 bases, with 13 bases remaining between them. The CDR3 DNA follows: TGTGCCAACAGAGAGGAACTCACCGGGGAGCTGTTTTTT. This gives the protein CANREELTGELFF.

This clone was observed a few times. The gene calls are TRBV20-1 and TRBJ1-4; D remains unclear. The germline V gene has CDR1 DFQATT and CDR2 SNEGSKA (reference sequence). The CDR3 length is 11 residues. The ends were cut back, 3 bases at V and 7 bases at J, with 6 bases in the middle. CDR3 sequence reads: CSARSGEKLFF. As DNA, the CDR3 is TGCAGTGCTAGGAGCGGTGAAAAACTGTTTTTT.

The rearrangement joins TRBV19 to TRBJ2-3, with 9 bases aligning to TRBD2. This CDR3 is built from 15 residues. V lost 6 bases and J lost 3; bases outside the gene matches: 7. Germline CDR1 and CDR2: LNHDA and SQIVND (reference sequence). CDR3 sequence reads: CASRGAGGGTDTQYF. The CDR3 coding sequence is TGTGCCAGTAGGGGAGCGGGAGGTGGAACAGATACGCAGTATTTT.

The chain is built from TRBV5-1 and TRBJ2-7; TRBD1 is a possible D gene (6 bases). The V and J ends lost 1 base and 1 base respectively, with 18 bases between them. The CDR3 extends over 17 amino acids. Germline assignment: CDR1 SGHRS and CDR2 YFSETQ. This CDR3 is CASSLLPQGLSSYEQYF. The DNA for the CDR3 is TGCGCCAGCAGCTTGCTACCACAGGGCCTTTCGTCCTACGAGCAGTACTTC.

This clone appeared a few times. The chain has TRBV20-1 and TRBJ2-4; D may be TRBD1 (6 bases). V gave up 6 bases and J gave up 6 bases, with 9 bases separating them. From germline, CDR1 is DFQATT and CDR2 SNEGSKA (reference sequence). This CDR3 is 11 amino acids long. The CDR3 spells CSAQGGNIQYF. Written as DNA, the CDR3 is TGCAGTGCCCAAGGGGGAAACATTCAGTACTTC.

This chain connects TRBV18 to TRBJ2-1; D ambiguous. Trimming removed 1 base at V and 15 bases at J, with 16 bases between. Germline V lookup: CDR1 KGHSH, CDR2 LQKENI. The CDR3 contains 13 residues. The CDR3 DNA follows: TGTGCCAGCTCACCACAAAGCTCCGATACCCCGTTCTTC. As protein: CASSPQSSDTPFF.